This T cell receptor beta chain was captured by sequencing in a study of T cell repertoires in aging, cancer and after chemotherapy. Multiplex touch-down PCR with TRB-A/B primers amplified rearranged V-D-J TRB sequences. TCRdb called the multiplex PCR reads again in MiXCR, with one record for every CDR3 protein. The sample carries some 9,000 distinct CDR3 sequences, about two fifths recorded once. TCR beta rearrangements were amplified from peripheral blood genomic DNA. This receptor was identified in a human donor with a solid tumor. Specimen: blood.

For the CDR3, the DNA is TGCGCCAGCAGCTTGCGGGGAGCCACCTACAATGAGCAGTTCTTC. Translated: CASSLRGATYNEQFF. The rearrangement joins TRBV5-1 to TRBJ2-1; a possible D gene is TRBD2 (5 bases). Trimming stripped 1 base from V and 2 bases from J, with 10 bases between. There are 15 residues in the CDR3. From germline, CDR1 is SGHRS and CDR2 YFSETQ. The variable domain in full, completed from reference TRBV5-1 and TRBJ2-1, reads KAGVTQTPRYLIKTRGQQVTLSCSPISGHRSVSWYQQTPGQGLQFLFEYFSETQRNKGNFPGRFSGRQFSNSRSEMNVSTLELGDSALYLCASSLRGATYNEQFFGPGTRLTVL.